The table lists the clone carrying this TCR beta chain with a few counts. Germline V gene lookup returns CDR1 LNHDA and CDR2 SQIVND (reference sequence). This CDR3 contains 15 residues. The trim removed 3 bases at V and 5 bases at J, leaving 5 bases unmatched. The second PCR ran roughly 7 to 11 cycles with a sample-barcoded 5' primer and J-beta primers. A single record per CDR3 protein comes from TCRdb applying MiXCR to the 5' RACE reads. The table shows about 1.1 million distinct CDR3 sequences, with around two fifths occurring only once. This sample is drawn from a study of blood T cells in healthy people across ages.

The receptor was isolated from a man between 18 and 29 years old in good health. Sequenced input: blood. The rearrangement links TRBV19 to TRBJ2-1, with 9 positions matching TRBD2. The CDR3, as DNA: TGTGCCAGTAGTATGGGGCGGGGGGGCCACAATGAGCAGTTCTTC. This translates into CASSMGRGGHNEQFF.